This T cell receptor beta chain was documented in a study of T-cell reconstitution after alpha-beta-depleted transplantation in children. Overall study results and limits: Where alpha-beta T cells came from about two months after transplant was reportedly several hundred expanded graft clones. Some patients' high day-60 TCRbeta diversity was traced to surviving recipient T cells and thymic progenitors.

For TCRbeta, the library was prepared with unique molecular identifiers. TCRdb re-derived calls from the PCR reads in MiXCR, one entry per CDR3 protein. This repertoire shows 540,000 or so distinct CDR3 sequences, roughly 23% found once; its top ten account for around an eighth. Germline V gene data show CDR1 as MGHDK and CDR2 as SYGVNS. The length of the CDR3 is 18 residues. The V segment lost 7 bases and the J segment 2 bases; nucleotides outside the gene matches: 20. Details on this clonotype: What it recognizes is unknown.

The sequenced sample was PBMCs, mostly from graft donor cells, obtained 360 days after TCRalphabeta/CD19-depleted stem cell transplant. The sequence derives from a boy under two years old who had a stem cell transplant for acute myeloid leukemia, so the T cells may come from the graft donor. The rearrangement joins TRBV25-1 to TRBJ2-7; TRBD1 agrees at 7 bases. Here the CDR3 DNA reads TGTGCCAGCAAGGGGTTTACCCAGCCGGGACAGAGGGCCTACGAGCAGTACTTC. Protein product: CASKGFTQPGQRAYEQYF.